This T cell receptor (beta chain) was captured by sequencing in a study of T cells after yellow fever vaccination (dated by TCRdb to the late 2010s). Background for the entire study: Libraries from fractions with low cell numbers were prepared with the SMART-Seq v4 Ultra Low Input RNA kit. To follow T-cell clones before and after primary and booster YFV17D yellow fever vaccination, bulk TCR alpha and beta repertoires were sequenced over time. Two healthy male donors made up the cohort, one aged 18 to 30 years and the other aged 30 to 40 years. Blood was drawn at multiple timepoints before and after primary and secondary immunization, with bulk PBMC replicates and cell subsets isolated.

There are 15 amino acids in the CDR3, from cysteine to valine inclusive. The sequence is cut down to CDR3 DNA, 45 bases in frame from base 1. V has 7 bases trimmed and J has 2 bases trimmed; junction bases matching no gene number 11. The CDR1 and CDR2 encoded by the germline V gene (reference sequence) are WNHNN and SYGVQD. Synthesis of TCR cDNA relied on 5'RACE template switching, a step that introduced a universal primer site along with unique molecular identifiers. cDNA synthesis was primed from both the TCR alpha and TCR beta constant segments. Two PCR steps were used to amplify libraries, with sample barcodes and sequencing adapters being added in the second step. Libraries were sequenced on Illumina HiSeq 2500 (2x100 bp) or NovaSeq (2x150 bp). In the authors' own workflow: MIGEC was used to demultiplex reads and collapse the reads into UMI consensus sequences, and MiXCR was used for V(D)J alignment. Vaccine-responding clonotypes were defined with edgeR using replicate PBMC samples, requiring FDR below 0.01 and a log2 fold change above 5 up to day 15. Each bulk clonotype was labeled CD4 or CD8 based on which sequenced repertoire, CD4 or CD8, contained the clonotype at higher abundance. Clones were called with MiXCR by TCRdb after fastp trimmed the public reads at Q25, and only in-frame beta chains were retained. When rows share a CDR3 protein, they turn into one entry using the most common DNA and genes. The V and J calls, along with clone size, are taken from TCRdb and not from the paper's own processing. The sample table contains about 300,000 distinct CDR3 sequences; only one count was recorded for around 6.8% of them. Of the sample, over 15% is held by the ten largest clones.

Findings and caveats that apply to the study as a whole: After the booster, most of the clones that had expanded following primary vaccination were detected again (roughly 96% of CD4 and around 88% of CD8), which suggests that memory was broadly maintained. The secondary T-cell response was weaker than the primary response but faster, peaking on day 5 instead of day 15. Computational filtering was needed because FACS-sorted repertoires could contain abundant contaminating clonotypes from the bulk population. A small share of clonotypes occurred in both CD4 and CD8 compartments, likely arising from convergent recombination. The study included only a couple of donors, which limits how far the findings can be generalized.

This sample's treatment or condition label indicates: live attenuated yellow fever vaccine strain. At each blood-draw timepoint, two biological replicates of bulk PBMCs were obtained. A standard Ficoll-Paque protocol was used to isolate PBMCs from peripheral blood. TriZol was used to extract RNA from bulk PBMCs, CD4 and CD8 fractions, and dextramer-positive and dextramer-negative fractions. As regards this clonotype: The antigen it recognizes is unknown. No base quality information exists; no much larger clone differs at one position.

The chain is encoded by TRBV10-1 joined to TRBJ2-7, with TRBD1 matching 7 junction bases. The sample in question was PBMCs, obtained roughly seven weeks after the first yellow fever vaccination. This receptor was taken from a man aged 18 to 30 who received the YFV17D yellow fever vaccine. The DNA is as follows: TGCGCCAGCAACAGGGGCTCATTCCCCACCTACGAGCAGTACGTC. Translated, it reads CASNRGSFPTYEQYV.